This is a list of T cell receptor beta chains from one sample in a study of blood T cells in healthy people across ages. TCRdb recomputed calls from the 5' RACE reads with MiXCR, one row per CDR3 protein. Of roughly 2 million distinct CDR3 sequences in the sample, around 48% are singletons; the top ten hold over 2%. The sample taken for sequencing was blood. These receptor sequences come from a middle-aged woman in good health. Each CDR3 is given with its conserved first and last residue. The D gene is left open where the match is weak. A row's size may be missing; if present it is once, few, many or a size class.

TRBV7-9	NA	TRBJ2-3	few	TGTGCCAGCAGCGAAGGAAACGGGGGACGGCAGTATTTT	CASSEGNGGRQYF
TRBV20-1	NA	TRBJ2-3	NA	TGCAGTGCTAGCGGTCGGAGTAGCAAAGTTACAGATACGCAGTATTTT	CSASGRSSKVTDTQYF
TRBV20-1	NA	TRBJ2-1	NA	TGCAGTGCCTCCACAGGGCCCATTGAGCAGTTCTTC	CSASTGPIEQFF
TRBV6-2/TRBV6-3	NA	TRBJ2-1	NA	TGTGCCAGCCATCCCTACGGGGTCTCCTACAATGAGCAGTTCTTC	CASHPYGVSYNEQFF
TRBV21-1	NA	TRBJ2-3	NA	TGTGCCAGCAGCAACGAGAGCGGGGGGACCACAGATACGCAGTATTTT	CASSNESGGTTDTQYF
TRBV18	TRBD1	TRBJ2-3	few	TGTGCCAGCCTTCCCAGGGACAGGGGATACGATACGCAGTATTTT	CASLPRDRGYDTQYF
TRBV20-1	TRBD1	TRBJ2-5	NA	TGCAGTGCAGCGACAGGGCGGGAGACCCAGTACTTC	CSAATGRETQYF
TRBV5-1	NA	TRBJ2-3	NA	TGCGCCAGCAGGCCGGTGCTTACAGATACGCAGTATTTT	CASRPVLTDTQYF
TRBV11-2	NA	TRBJ2-3	NA	TGTGCCAGCAGCTCCCAGGGTCCCAAGCTGTATTTT	CASSSQGPKLYF
TRBV5-1	NA	TRBJ2-7	few	TGCGCCAGCAGCTTGGCCCACAGGCCAAGCTCCTACGAGCAGTACTTC	CASSLAHRPSSYEQYF
TRBV12-3/TRBV12-4	NA	TRBJ2-7	NA	TGTGCCAGCAAGCAGGAGGGGGGCTACGAGCAGTACTTC	CASKQEGGYEQYF
TRBV20-1	NA	TRBJ2-1	NA	TGCAGTGCTAGATACGTAAGCGATGAGCAGTTCTTC	CSARYVSDEQFF
TRBV6-2/TRBV6-3	TRBD1	TRBJ2-5	few	TGTGCCAGCAGTTACCTGACAGGGAACCAAGAGACCCAGTACTTC	CASSYLTGNQETQYF
TRBV24-1	NA	TRBJ2-7	few	TGTGCCACCAGTGACTCCGGGTCCCCAAAGCCCTACGAGCAGTACTTC	CATSDSGSPKPYEQYF
TRBV6-5	NA	TRBJ2-3	NA	TGTGCCAGCAGCCCCGGCAGGGCTTCCACAGATACGCAGTATTTT	CASSPGRASTDTQYF
TRBV4-1	NA	TRBJ1-5	NA	TGCGCCAGCAGCCAAGGAGTTGGCGTGGGGAATCAGCCCCAGCATTTT	CASSQGVGVGNQPQHF
TRBV6-6	NA	TRBJ1-2	NA	TGTGCCAGCAGCAAATCAGGGTCACAAACCTATGGCTACACCTTC	CASSKSGSQTYGYTF
TRBV10-3	TRBD1	TRBJ1-1	few	TGTGCCATCAATGGCGTCAGGGGGGACCACACTGAAGCTTTCTTT	CAINGVRGDHTEAFF
TRBV3-1	NA	TRBJ2-7	NA	TGTGCCAGCAGCCAAGACATCCTGAGTGCTTACGAGCAGTACTTC	CASSQDILSAYEQYF
TRBV9	NA	TRBJ2-3	NA	TGTGCCAGCAAACCGGGGGCGCTGAGCACAGATACGCAGTATTTT	CASKPGALSTDTQYF
TRBV15	TRBD1	TRBJ2-1	NA	TGTGCCACCAGCAGAGACCAACCGGGACAGGGATCCGAGCAGTTCTTC	CATSRDQPGQGSEQFF
TRBV7-3	TRBD1	TRBJ1-2	NA	TGTGCCAGCAGCTTACTCCGTGGACAGGGAGAGGACTATGGCTACACCTTC	CASSLLRGQGEDYGYTF
TRBV19	NA	TRBJ1-2	NA	TGTGCCAGTAGCCCTGACGGAGTCTATGGCTACACCTTC	CASSPDGVYGYTF
TRBV5-5	NA	TRBJ1-5	NA	TGTGCCAGCAGCTTGGAATGGGTTAATAGCAATCAGCCCCAGCATTTT	CASSLEWVNSNQPQHF
TRBV6-5	NA	TRBJ1-5	NA	TGTGCCAGCAGGCCAGGATTTAATAGCAATCAGCCCCAGCATTTT	CASRPGFNSNQPQHF